This T cell receptor (beta chain) was recovered during a study of cytomegalovirus exposure and HLA in healthy donors. Germline CDR1 is SQVTM and CDR2 is ANQGSEA. The V end lost 4 bases, the J end lost 3 bases, and 10 bases lay between the germline ends. The CDR3 totals 12 residues. Overall study results and limits: A later analysis found first-cohort TCR clusters tended to co-occur in the approximately 110 validation repertoires. Using the classifier, cytomegalovirus status was reportedly diagnosed with high specificity and sensitivity. The authors enumerated around 150 TCR beta chains as linked to cytomegalovirus.

TCRdb keeps only in-frame clones here, not all; method: immunoSEQ multiplex PCR. The table lists around 250,000 clones, 90% of them singletons. Of note for this clone: Its antigen is currently unknown.

The chain joins TRBV29-1 to TRBJ2-7; D gene unclear. The sample was PBMCs. The source of this sequence is a woman between 25 and 40 years old in good health and CMV-seronegative. The chain's CDR3 is CSVAGQFYEQYF. CDR3 sequence (DNA): TGCAGCGTTGCTGGGCAGTTCTACGAGCAGTACTTC.